The rows below give T cell receptor beta chains drawn from one sample of a study of beta chain features in type 1 diabetes. Using immunoSEQ multiplex PCR, the repertoire was profiled, and TCRdb retains in-frame clones only, with some absent. The sample shows around 160,000 clones, almost 65% of them seen only once. Sequenced input: naive CD4+ T cells from blood. These receptors originate from a man between 25 and 39 years old with type 1 diabetes. The CDR3 runs from the conserved cysteine through the conserved F or W. The order of the fields is clone size, J gene, D gene, V gene, CDR3 protein, CDR3 DNA. The D gene is left open where the match is weak. Clone size is not always given. Where it is, it says once, few, many or a class for expanded clones.

.	TRBJ2-5	.	TRBV5-6	CASSLDYQETQYF	TGTGCCAGCAGCTTGGATTACCAAGAGACCCAGTACTTC
few	TRBJ2-1	.	TRBV7-2	CASSLLDNEQFF	TGTGCCAGCAGCCTACTAGACAATGAGCAGTTCTTC
few	TRBJ2-1	.	TRBV29-1	CSVEVLLGRSGYNEQFF	TGCAGCGTTGAAGTATTATTGGGACGCTCGGGTTACAATGAGCAGTTCTTC
.	TRBJ2-7	.	TRBV30	CAWSVLYEQYF	TGTGCCTGGAGTGTTCTATACGAGCAGTACTTC
once	TRBJ2-3	.	TRBV29-1	CSVEAGGTDTQYF	TGCAGCGTTGAAGCGGGTGGCACAGATACGCAGTATTTT
.	TRBJ2-3	.	TRBV30	CAWSGWEVGTDTQYF	TGTGCCTGGAGTGGATGGGAAGTGGGCACAGATACGCAGTATTTT
once	TRBJ2-1	TRBD1	TRBV2	CASVRDRGDEQFF	TGTGCCAGCGTCCGGGACAGGGGTGATGAGCAGTTCTTC
.	TRBJ2-7	.	TRBV7-2	CASSLTTYEQYF	TGTGCCAGCAGCTTAACTACGTACGAGCAGTACTTC
.	TRBJ2-5	.	TRBV11-2	CASRRGETQYF	TGTGCCAGCAGGAGGGGGGAGACCCAGTACTTC
.	TRBJ1-4	.	TRBV9	CASSVLPATNEKLFF	TGTGCCAGCAGCGTACTCCCAGCAACTAATGAAAAACTGTTTTTT
.	TRBJ1-5	.	TRBV5-6	CASSSGVYSNQPQHF	TGTGCCAGCAGCTCGGGAGTTTATAGCAATCAGCCCCAGCATTTT
once	TRBJ1-4	.	TRBV4-3	CASSQGSGEKLFF	TGCGCCAGCAGCCAAGGATCCGGGGAAAAACTGTTTTTT
.	TRBJ2-5	.	TRBV14	CASSNAGTPETQYF	TGTGCCAGCAGCAACGCCGGGACCCCGGAGACCCAGTACTTC
once	TRBJ2-3	TRBD1	TRBV25-1	CASSEGDRGTDTQYF	TGTGCCAGCAGTGAAGGTGACAGGGGGACAGATACGCAGTATTTT
.	TRBJ1-2	TRBD1	TRBV7-9	CASSFGDRSVGYTF	TGTGCCAGCAGCTTCGGGGACAGGTCCGTGGGCTACACCTTC
once	TRBJ1-2	TRBD1	TRBV29-1	CSAPGQDNYGYTF	TGCAGCGCCCCGGGACAGGACAACTATGGCTACACCTTC
.	TRBJ2-2	TRBD2	TRBV6-5	CASSGDYLTGELFF	TGTGCCAGCAGTGGGGACTACCTTACCGGGGAGCTGTTTTTT
.	TRBJ2-2	TRBD1	TRBV30	CAGCRGPGSELFF	TGTGCCGGTTGCAGGGGGCCGGGGTCGGAGCTGTTTTTT
few	TRBJ2-5	.	TRBV30	CAWSGSTWETQYF	TGTGCCTGGAGCGGTAGTACGTGGGAGACCCAGTACTTC
few	TRBJ2-3	TRBD2	TRBV9	CASSEGGLAEIDTQYF	TGTGCCAGCAGCGAGGGAGGACTAGCTGAAATAGATACGCAGTATTTT
few	TRBJ1-5	.	TRBV29-1	CSVTQGNQPQHF	TGCAGCGTGACTCAGGGAAATCAGCCCCAGCATTTT
.	TRBJ2-1	.	TRBV9	CASSPTGTEWDEQFF	TGTGCCAGCAGCCCAACCGGGACGGAATGGGATGAGCAGTTCTTC
.	TRBJ2-7	.	TRBV7-2	CASSSRGGTYEQYF	TGTGCCAGCAGCTCAAGGGGCGGAACCTACGAGCAGTACTTC
.	TRBJ1-4	.	TRBV25-1	CASSESVTGTLFF	TGTGCCAGCAGTGAATCCGTGACGGGAACACTGTTTTTT
.	TRBJ2-3	.	TRBV14	CASSQDPSRQGLDTQYF	TGTGCCAGCAGCCAAGATCCCAGCCGGCAGGGGCTTGATACGCAGTATTTT
.	TRBJ1-5	.	TRBV30	CAWSVHRVHQPQHF	TGTGCCTGGAGTGTACACAGGGTGCATCAGCCCCAGCATTTT
few	TRBJ2-7	.	TRBV2	CASSEVIWYEQYF	TGTGCCAGCAGTGAAGTTATATGGTACGAGCAGTACTTC
.	TRBJ2-5	.	TRBV9	CASSETPVAETQYF	TGTGCCAGCAGCGAGACCCCGGTCGCGGAGACCCAGTACTTC